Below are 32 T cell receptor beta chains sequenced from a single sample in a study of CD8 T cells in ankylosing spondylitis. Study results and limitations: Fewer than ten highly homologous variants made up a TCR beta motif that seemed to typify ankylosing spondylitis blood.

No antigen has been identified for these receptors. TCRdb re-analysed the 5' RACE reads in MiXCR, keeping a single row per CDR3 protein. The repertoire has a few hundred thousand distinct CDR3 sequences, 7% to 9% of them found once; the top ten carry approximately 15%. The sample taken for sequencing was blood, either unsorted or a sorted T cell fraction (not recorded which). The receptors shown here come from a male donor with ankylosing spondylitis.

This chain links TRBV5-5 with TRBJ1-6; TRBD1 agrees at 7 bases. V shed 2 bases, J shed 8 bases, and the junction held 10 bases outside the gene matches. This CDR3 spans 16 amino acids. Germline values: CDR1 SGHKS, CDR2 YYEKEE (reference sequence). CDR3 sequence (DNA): TGTGCCAGCAGCTTATTGACAGGGACGCTCTATTCACCCCTCCACTTT. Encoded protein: CASSLLTGTLYSPLHF.

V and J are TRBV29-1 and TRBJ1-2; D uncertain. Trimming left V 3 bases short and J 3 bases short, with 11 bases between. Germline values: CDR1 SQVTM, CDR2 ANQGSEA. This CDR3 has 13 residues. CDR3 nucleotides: TGCAGCGTTGATGTAGGCCTTTACTATGGCTACACCTTC. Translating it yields CSVDVGLYYGYTF.

The CDR3: CASSPPDSNYEQYF. CDR3 in DNA: TGTGCCAGCAGCCCCCCCGACAGTAACTACGAGCAGTACTTC. The chain recombines TRBV12-3 or TRBV12-4 with TRBJ2-7; D is possibly TRBD1 (5 bases). CDR3 size: 14 residues. V gave up 6 bases and J gave up 3 bases, with 15 bases separating them.

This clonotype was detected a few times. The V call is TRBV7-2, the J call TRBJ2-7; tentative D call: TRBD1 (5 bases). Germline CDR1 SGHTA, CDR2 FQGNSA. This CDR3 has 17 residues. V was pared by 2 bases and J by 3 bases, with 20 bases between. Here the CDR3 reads CASSLRGIAPNGYEQYF. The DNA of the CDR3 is TGTGCCAGCAGCTTAAGGGGAATAGCTCCGAACGGCTACGAGCAGTACTTC.

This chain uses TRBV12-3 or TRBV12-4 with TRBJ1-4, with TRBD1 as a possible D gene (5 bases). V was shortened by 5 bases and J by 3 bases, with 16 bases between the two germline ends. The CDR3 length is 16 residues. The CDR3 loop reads CASSGAGTRSNEKLFF. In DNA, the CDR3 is TGTGCCAGCAGTGGAGCAGGGACGAGGTCTAATGAAAAACTGTTTTTT.

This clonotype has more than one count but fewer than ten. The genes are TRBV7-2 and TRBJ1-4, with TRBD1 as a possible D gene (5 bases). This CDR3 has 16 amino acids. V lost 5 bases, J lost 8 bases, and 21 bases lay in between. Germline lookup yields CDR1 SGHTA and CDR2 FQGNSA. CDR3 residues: CASSPSRQTAGEKLFF. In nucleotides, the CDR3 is TGTGCCAGCAGCCCCTCCAGACAGACGGCAGGGGAAAAACTGTTTTTT.

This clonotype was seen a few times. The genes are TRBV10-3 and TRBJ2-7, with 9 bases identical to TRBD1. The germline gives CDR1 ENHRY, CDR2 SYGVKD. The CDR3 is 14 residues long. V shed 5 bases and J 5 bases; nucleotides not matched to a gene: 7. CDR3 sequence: CAISQQGAEDEQYF. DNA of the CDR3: TGTGCCATCAGTCAACAGGGGGCTGAGGACGAGCAGTACTTC.

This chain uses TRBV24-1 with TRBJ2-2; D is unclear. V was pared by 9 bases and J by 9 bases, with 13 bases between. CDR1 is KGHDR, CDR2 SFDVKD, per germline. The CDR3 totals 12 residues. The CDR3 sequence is CATASTSRELFF. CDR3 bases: TGTGCCACCGCCTCTACCTCCCGGGAGCTGTTTTTT.

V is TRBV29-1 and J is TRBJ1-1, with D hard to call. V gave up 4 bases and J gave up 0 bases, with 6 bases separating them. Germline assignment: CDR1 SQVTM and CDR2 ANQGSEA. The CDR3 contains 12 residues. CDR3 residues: CSVGGLNTEAFF. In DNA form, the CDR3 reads TGCAGCGTTGGGGGATTGAACACTGAAGCTTTCTTT.

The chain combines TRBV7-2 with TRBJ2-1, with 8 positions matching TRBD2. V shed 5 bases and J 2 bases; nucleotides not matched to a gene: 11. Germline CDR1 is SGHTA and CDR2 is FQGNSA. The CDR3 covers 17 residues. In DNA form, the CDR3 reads TGTGCCAGCAGCACCCCCCCCTTAGCGGGACCCTACAATGAGCAGTTCTTC. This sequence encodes CASSTPPLAGPYNEQFF.

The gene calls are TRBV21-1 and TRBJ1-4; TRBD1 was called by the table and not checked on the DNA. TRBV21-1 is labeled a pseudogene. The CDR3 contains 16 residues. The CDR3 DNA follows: TGTGCCAGCAGCAGAACCCGGGGTATAACTAATGAAAAACTGTTTTTT. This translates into CASSRTRGITNEKLFF.

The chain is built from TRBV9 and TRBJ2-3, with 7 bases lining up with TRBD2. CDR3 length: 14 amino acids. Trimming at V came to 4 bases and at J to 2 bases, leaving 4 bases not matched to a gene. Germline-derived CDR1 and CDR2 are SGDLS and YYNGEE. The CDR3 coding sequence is TGTGCCAGCAGCAGCGGGACCCTCACAGATACGCAGTATTTT. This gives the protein CASSSGTLTDTQYF.

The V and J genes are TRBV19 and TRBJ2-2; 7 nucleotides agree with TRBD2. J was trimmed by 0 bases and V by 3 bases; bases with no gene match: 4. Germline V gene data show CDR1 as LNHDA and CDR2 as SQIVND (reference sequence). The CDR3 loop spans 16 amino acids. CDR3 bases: TGTGCCAGTAGTATGGGAGCGGGATCGAACACCGGGGAGCTGTTTTTT. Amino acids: CASSMGAGSNTGELFF.

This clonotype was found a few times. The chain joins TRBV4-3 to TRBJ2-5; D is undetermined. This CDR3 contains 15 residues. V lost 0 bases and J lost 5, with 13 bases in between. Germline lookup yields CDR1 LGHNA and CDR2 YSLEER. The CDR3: CASSQDLGQAETQYF. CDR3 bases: TGCGCCAGCAGCCAAGATTTGGGTCAGGCGGAGACCCAGTACTTC.

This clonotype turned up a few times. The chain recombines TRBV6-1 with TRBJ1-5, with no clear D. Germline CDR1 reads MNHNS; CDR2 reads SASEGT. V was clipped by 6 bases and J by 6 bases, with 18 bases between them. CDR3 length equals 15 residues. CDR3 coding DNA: TGTGCCAGCAGCCTCCTATGGACGGTGGTTCAGCCCCAGCATTTT. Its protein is CASSLLWTVVQPQHF.

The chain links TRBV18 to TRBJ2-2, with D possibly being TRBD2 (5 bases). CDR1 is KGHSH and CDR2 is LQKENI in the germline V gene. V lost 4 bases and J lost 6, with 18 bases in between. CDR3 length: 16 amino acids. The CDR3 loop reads CASSLPTGSVSGELFF. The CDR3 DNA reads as TGTGCCAGCTCACTTCCAACTGGGAGCGTCTCCGGGGAGCTGTTTTTT.

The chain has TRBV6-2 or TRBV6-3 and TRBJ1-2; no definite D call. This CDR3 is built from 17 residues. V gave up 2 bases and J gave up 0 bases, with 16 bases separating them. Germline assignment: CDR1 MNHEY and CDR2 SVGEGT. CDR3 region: CASSYLLSAEANYGYTF. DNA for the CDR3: TGTGCCAGCAGTTACCTGTTATCGGCTGAAGCTAACTATGGCTACACCTTC.

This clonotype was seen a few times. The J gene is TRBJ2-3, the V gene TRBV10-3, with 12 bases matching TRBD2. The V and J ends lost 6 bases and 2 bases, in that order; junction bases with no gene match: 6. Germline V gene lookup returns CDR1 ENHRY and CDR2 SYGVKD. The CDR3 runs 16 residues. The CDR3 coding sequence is TGTGCCATCAGCGAGACTAGCGGGGGATACACAGATACGCAGTATTTT. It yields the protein CAISETSGGYTDTQYF.

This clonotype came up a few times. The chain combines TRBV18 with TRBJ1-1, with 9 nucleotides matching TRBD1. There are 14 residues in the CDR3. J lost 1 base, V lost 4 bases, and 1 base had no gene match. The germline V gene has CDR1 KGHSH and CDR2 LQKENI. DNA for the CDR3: TGTGCCAGCTCACGGGACAGGGCGAACACTGAAGCTTTCTTT. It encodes CASSRDRANTEAFF.

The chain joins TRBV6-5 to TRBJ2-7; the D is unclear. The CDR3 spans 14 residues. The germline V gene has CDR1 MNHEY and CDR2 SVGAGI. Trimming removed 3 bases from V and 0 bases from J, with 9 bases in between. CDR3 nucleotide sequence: TGTGCCAGCAGTTATGTGCCTAACTCCTACGAGCAGTACTTC. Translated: CASSYVPNSYEQYF.

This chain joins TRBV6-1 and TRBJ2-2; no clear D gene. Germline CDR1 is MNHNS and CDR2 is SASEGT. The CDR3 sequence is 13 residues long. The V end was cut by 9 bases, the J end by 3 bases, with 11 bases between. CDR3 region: CASKRTYTGELFF. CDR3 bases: TGTGCCAGTAAAAGGACCTACACCGGGGAGCTGTTTTTT.

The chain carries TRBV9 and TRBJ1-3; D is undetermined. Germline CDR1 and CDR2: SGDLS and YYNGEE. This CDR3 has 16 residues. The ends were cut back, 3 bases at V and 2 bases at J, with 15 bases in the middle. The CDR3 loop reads CASSGGGVSPGNTIYF. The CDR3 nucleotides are TGTGCCAGCAGCGGAGGCGGTGTATCCCCTGGAAACACCATATATTTT.

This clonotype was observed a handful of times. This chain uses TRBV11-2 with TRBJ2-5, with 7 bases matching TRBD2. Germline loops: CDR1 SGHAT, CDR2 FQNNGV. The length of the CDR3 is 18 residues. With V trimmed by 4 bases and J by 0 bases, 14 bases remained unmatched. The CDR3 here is CASSWSGRVPGDQETQYF. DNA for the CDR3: TGTGCCAGCAGCTGGTCAGGGAGGGTCCCGGGGGACCAAGAGACCCAGTACTTC.

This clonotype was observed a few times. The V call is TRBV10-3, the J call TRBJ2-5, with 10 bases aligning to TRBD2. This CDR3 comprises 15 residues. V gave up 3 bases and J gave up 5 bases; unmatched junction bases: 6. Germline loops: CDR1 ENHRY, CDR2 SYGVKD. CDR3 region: CAISELAGRLETQYF. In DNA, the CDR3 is TGTGCCATCAGTGAACTAGCGGGACGTCTCGAGACCCAGTACTTC.

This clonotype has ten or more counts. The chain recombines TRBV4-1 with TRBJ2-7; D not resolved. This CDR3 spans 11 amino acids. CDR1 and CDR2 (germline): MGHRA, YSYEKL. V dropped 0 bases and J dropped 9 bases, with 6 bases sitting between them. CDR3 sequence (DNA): TGCGCCAGCAGCCAAGATTGGAGGCAGTACTTC. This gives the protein CASSQDWRQYF.

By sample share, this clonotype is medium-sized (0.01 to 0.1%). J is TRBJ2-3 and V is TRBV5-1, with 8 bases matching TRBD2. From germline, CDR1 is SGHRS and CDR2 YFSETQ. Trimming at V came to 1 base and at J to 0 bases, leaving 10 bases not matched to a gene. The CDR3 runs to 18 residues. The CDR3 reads CASSLLTGGTSSTDTQYF. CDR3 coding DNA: TGCGCCAGCAGCTTGTTGACGGGAGGGACGTCTAGCACAGATACGCAGTATTTT.

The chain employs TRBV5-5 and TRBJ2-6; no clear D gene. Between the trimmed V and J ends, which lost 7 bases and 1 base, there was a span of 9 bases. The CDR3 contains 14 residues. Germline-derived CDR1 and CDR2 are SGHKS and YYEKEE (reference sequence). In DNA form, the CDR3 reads TGTGCCAGCTCCACCGGATCTGGGGCCAACGTCCTGACTTTC. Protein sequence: CASSTGSGANVLTF.

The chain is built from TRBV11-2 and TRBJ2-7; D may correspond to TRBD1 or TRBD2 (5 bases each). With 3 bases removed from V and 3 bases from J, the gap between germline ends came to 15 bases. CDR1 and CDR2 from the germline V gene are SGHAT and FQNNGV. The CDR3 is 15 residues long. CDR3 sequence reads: CASSFGALNGYEQYF. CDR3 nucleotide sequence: TGTGCCAGCAGCTTCGGGGCTCTCAACGGCTACGAGCAGTACTTC.

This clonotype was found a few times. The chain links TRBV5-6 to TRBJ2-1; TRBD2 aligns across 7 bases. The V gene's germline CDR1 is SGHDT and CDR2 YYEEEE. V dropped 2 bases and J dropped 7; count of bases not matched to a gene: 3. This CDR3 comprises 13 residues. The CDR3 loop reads CASSFNGGNEQFF. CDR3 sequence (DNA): TGTGCCAGCAGCTTCAACGGGGGGAATGAGCAGTTCTTC.

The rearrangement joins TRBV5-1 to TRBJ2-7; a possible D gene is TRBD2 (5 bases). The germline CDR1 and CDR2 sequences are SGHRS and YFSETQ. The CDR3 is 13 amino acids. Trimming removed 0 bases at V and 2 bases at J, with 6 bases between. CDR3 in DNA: TGCGCCAGCAGCTTGGTGACTACCTACGAGCAGTACTTC. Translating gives CASSLVTTYEQYF.

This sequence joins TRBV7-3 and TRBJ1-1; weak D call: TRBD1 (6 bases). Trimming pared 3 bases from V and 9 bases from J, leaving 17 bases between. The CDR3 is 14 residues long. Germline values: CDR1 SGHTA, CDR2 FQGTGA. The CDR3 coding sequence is TGTGCCAGCAGCTTGGGGGGGGGCCCCGCGCAAGCTTTCTTT. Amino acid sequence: CASSLGGGPAQAFF.

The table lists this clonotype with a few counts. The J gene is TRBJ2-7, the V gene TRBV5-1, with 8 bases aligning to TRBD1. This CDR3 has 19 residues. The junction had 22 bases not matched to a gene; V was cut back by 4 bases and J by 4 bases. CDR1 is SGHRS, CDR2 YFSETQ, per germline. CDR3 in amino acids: CASSRRPPQWDRIDYEQYF. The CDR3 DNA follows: TGCGCCAGCAGCCGGCGGCCCCCCCAATGGGACAGGATAGATTACGAGCAGTACTTC. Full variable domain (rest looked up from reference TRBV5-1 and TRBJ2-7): KAGVTQTPRYLIKTRGQQVTLSCSPISGHRSVSWYQQTPGQGLQFLFEYFSETQRNKGNFPGRFSGRQFSNSRSEMNVSTLELGDSALYLCASSRRPPQWDRIDYEQYFGPGTRLTVT.